The present TCR beta chain was sequenced within a study of cytomegalovirus exposure and HLA in healthy donors. On this clone: Its antigen is unknown.

Points from the study as a whole: Generally TCR sequences proved uncommon, though certain public TCRs appeared in numerous donors. Researchers had no immune exposure information except CMV serostatus available. According to a later analysis, donors in an Asian-associated ancestry cluster reportedly had fewer N-insertions than the approximately 620-donor mean. Cytomegalovirus association was listed for approximately 160 TCR beta chains.

Amplification used 60 Vbeta primers and 13 Jbeta primers. Sequencing was performed with immunoSEQ multiplex PCR; in TCRdb, only in-frame clones are kept and a portion is missing. Counted here are about 250,000 clones, about 85% occurring once; the ten biggest clones make up about 0.25%. V shed 0 bases, J shed 4 bases, and the junction held 7 bases outside the gene matches. The germline CDR1 and CDR2 sequences are GTSNPN and SVGIG (reference sequence). This CDR3 has 15 amino acids. The rearrangement uses TRBV30 and TRBJ1-1; 8 nucleotides align to TRBD1. Sequencing used PBMCs. This receptor was taken from a girl aged 2 to 10 in good health and CMV-seronegative. CDR3 loop: CAWSVRLDRATEAFF. The DNA for the CDR3 is TGTGCCTGGAGTGTACGCTTGGACAGGGCCACTGAAGCTTTCTTT.